The rows below give T cell receptor beta chains drawn from one sample of a study of breast tumors, draining lymph nodes, adjacent tissues. A single record per CDR3 protein comes from TCRdb applying MiXCR to the multiplex PCR reads. The profile shows roughly 220,000 distinct CDR3 sequences, around 34% of them singletons. Sequenced sample: axillary lymph node tissue. The origin of the receptors is a female donor with breast cancer. Some clones in this sample may be carry-over from other donors' samples. The CDR3 runs from the conserved cysteine through the conserved F or W. D genes are given only for firm matches. Clone size appears in some rows only: once, few, many, or a class for an expanded clone.

D gene	J gene	V gene	clone size	CDR3 protein	CDR3 DNA
-	TRBJ1-6	TRBV25-1	many	CASSESKGTYNSPLHF	TGTGCCAGCAGTGAATCGAAGGGGACCTATAATTCACCCCTCCACTTT
-	TRBJ2-5	TRBV10-3	once	CAIGDPGEEGTQYF	TGTGCCATCGGTGACCCCGGGGAGGAGGGGACCCAGTACTTC
TRBD2	TRBJ2-5	TRBV4-3	many	CASSQVTSGGTQYF	TGCGCCAGCAGCCAAGTAACTAGCGGGGGTACCCAGTACTTC
-	TRBJ2-3	TRBV10-3	many	CATMGPSGTDTQYF	TGTGCCACAATGGGGCCTAGCGGCACAGATACGCAGTATTTT
TRBD1	TRBJ1-6	TRBV15	-	CATSIDRASNSPLHF	TGTGCCACCAGTATCGACAGGGCCTCAAATTCACCCCTCCACTTT
-	TRBJ1-2	TRBV29-1	many	CSVVQGDYGYTF	TGCAGCGTTGTTCAAGGGGACTATGGCTACACCTTC
-	TRBJ2-6	TRBV28	-	CASSLFGGGANVLTF	TGTGCCAGCAGTTTATTCGGGGGCGGGGCCAACGTCCTGACTTTC
-	TRBJ1-4	TRBV15	many	CATSGGTREKLFF	TGTGCCACCAGCGGCGGCACCAGGGAAAAACTGTTTTTT
TRBD1	TRBJ2-5	TRBV7-9	-	CASSLATGEQQETQYF	TGTGCCAGCAGCTTAGCCACAGGGGAGCAGCAAGAGACCCAGTACTTC
TRBD2	TRBJ2-7	TRBV27	few	CASSLGGTQFYEQYF	TGTGCCAGCAGTTTGGGAGGGACTCAATTCTACGAGCAGTACTTC
-	TRBJ1-5	TRBV4-1	many	CASSQGHDSSNQPQHF	TGCGCCAGCAGCCAAGGCCACGACAGTAGCAATCAGCCCCAGCATTTT
-	TRBJ1-5	TRBV20-1	many	CSARDWGRNQPQHF	TGCAGTGCTAGAGATTGGGGGAGAAATCAGCCCCAGCATTTT
TRBD2	TRBJ2-5	TRBV6-1	many	CASRRLAGGPWVETQYF	TGTGCCAGCAGGCGACTAGCGGGAGGGCCATGGGTAGAGACCCAGTACTTC
TRBD1	TRBJ2-7	TRBV15	few	CATSSLGTGAYEQYF	TGTGCCACCAGCAGCCTCGGGACAGGGGCTTACGAGCAGTACTTC
TRBD2	TRBJ2-7	TRBV4-1	many	CASSGLLAGLYEQYF	TGCGCCAGCAGCGGGCTGCTAGCGGGACTCTACGAGCAGTACTTC
-	TRBJ2-1	TRBV7-3	-	CASSVSGEVPEQFF	TGTGCCAGCAGCGTTAGCGGAGAAGTCCCTGAGCAGTTCTTC
-	TRBJ1-6	TRBV9	many	CASSVGHPGSPLHF	TGTGCCAGCAGCGTGGGACACCCGGGTTCACCCCTCCACTTT
TRBD1	TRBJ1-2	TRBV7-9	-	CASSLANQGAHGYTF	TGTGCCAGCAGCTTAGCGAACCAGGGGGCGCATGGCTACACCTTC
-	TRBJ1-1	TRBV20-1	many	CSARDSQGKTEAFF	TGCAGTGCTAGAGATTCGCAGGGGAAGACTGAAGCTTTCTTT
-	TRBJ2-3	TRBV6-1	few	CASSEPREVGTDTQYF	TGTGCCAGCAGTGAACCCAGGGAGGTGGGTACAGATACGCAGTATTTT
TRBD2	TRBJ2-1	TRBV5-1	many	CASSLRSGSEHEQFF	TGCGCCAGCAGCTTGAGAAGCGGGAGTGAACATGAGCAGTTCTTC
TRBD1	TRBJ1-5	TRBV19	many	CASSISGQVLNQPQHF	TGTGCCAGTAGTATCTCGGGACAGGTACTCAATCAGCCCCAGCATTTT
-	TRBJ2-6	TRBV14	once	CASSQAPQGWANVLTF	TGTGCCAGCAGCCAAGCCCCACAGGGCTGGGCCAACGTCCTGACTTTC
TRBD1	TRBJ1-2	TRBV6-4	-	CASSGAGGHGYTF	TGTGCCAGCAGCGGAGCAGGGGGCCATGGCTACACCTTC
-	TRBJ1-1	TRBV4-1	-	CASTTPWATEAFF	TGCGCCAGTACGACACCCTGGGCCACTGAAGCTTTCTTT
TRBD2	TRBJ2-1	TRBV12-3/TRBV12-4	-	CASSLETRLAGFYEQFF	TGTGCCAGCAGCCTAGAGACGAGACTAGCGGGGTTCTATGAGCAGTTCTTC
TRBD2	TRBJ2-2	TRBV7-2	-	CASSQRTSGANTGELFF	TGTGCCAGCAGCCAACGGACTAGCGGAGCGAACACCGGGGAGCTGTTTTTT
-	TRBJ1-5	TRBV5-1	once	CASSLRGGEDEHF	TGCGCCAGCAGCCTGCGGGGGGGCGAGGACGAGCATTTT
TRBD1	TRBJ2-3	TRBV7-2	many	CASSPGDRGRTDTQYF	TGTGCCAGCAGCCCTGGGGACAGGGGTCGCACAGATACGCAGTATTTT
-	TRBJ2-5	TRBV10-3	once	CAISVRGETQYF	TGTGCCATCAGTGTGAGGGGAGAGACCCAGTACTTC
-	TRBJ2-4	TRBV4-1	-	CASSQDGLAKNIQYF	TGCGCCAGCAGCCAAGACGGCCTAGCCAAAAACATTCAGTACTTC
-	TRBJ2-6	TRBV11-1	-	CASRPSRASSGANVLTF	TGTGCCAGCAGACCCTCCAGGGCTAGCTCTGGGGCCAACGTCCTGACTTTC
-	TRBJ2-7	TRBV6-1	few	CASSEYPGSYEQYF	TGTGCCAGCAGTGAATATCCAGGGTCCTACGAGCAGTACTTC
-	TRBJ2-1	TRBV6-1	-	CASSAGQNEQFF	TGTGCCAGCAGTGCCGGACAGAATGAGCAGTTCTTC
TRBD2	TRBJ2-2	TRBV20-1	many	CSARPGGRTNTGELFF	TGCAGTGCTAGACCGGGAGGGCGGACGAACACCGGGGAGCTGTTTTTT
TRBD1	TRBJ2-7	TRBV20-1	many	CSAGLTGANEQYF	TGCAGTGCTGGCTTAACAGGGGCCAACGAGCAGTACTTC
TRBD1	TRBJ1-5	TRBV24-1	-	CATSDSSGTGANQPQHF	TGTGCCACCAGTGACTCTTCCGGGACAGGGGCCAATCAGCCCCAGCATTTT
-	TRBJ2-2	TRBV27	-	CASSLARTHTGELFF	TGTGCCAGCAGCTTAGCCCGGACACACACCGGGGAGCTGTTTTTT
TRBD1	TRBJ1-5	TRBV6-6	-	CASSERDRGVQPQHF	TGTGCCAGCAGTGAACGGGACAGGGGAGTGCAGCCCCAGCATTTT
-	TRBJ2-1	TRBV2	many	CASRLRWVGGDEQFF	TGTGCCAGCAGGTTACGGTGGGTCGGGGGCGATGAGCAGTTCTTC
TRBD1	TRBJ2-3	TRBV5-8	many	CASRTQTGGANTQYF	TGTGCCAGCAGAACCCAGACAGGGGGCGCAAATACGCAGTATTTT